These 3 T cell receptor beta chains came from one sample sequenced in a study of blood T cells in healthy people across ages. Together with a sample-barcoded 5' primer, a J-beta primer mix was included in a second PCR lasting roughly 6 to 12 cycles. TCRdb redid the calling of the 5' RACE reads with MiXCR, one entry per CDR3 protein. Of fewer than 1.5 million distinct CDR3 sequences listed, roughly 40% are singletons. The sequenced sample was blood. The receptors originated from a woman under 30 in good health.

Note on this clonotype: This sequence may be a read error, since a much larger clone differs from it by one base. This chain links TRBV25-1 with TRBJ1-2, with D hard to call. The length of the CDR3 is 11 residues. V was shortened by 5 bases and J by 5 bases, with 6 bases between the two germline ends. Per germline, CDR1 MGHDK and CDR2 SYGVNS. The CDR3 loop reads CASSKGYGYTF. Written as DNA, the CDR3 is TGTGCCAGCAGTAAAGGGTATGGCTACACCTTC.

The gene calls are TRBV9 and TRBJ2-3; 7 bases are shared with TRBD2. Germline V CDR1 and CDR2: SGDLS, YYNGEE. Trimming cost V 3 bases and J 2 bases; bases outside gene matches: 6. CDR3 length: 15 amino acids. CDR3 nucleotides: TGTGCCAGCAGCGCGGGACTATTTTCCACAGATACGCAGTATTTT. Protein: CASSAGLFSTDTQYF.

This clonotype occurred a few times. The genes are TRBV12-3 or TRBV12-4 and TRBJ2-1; 8 nucleotides line up with TRBD2. V dropped 1 base and J dropped 6; count of bases not matched to a gene: 5. The CDR3 length is 15 residues. The DNA of the CDR3 is TGTGCCAGCAGTTTAGAGCTCGGGAGGGCCAATGAGCAGTTCTTC. This translates into CASSLELGRANEQFF.